This T cell receptor (beta chain) was captured in a study of blood T cell repertoires in COVID-19. Study-wide background: COVID-19 samples collected from the United States, Italy and Spain covered acute and convalescent phases. T cells, B-cell-depleted T cells, or PBMCs supplied cDNA or gDNA.

The CDR3 consists of 15 residues. Looked up from germline, CDR1 is SGDLS and CDR2 is YYNGEE. V was pared by 0 bases and J by 6 bases, with 6 bases of the junction left unmatched. Study processing details: Researchers report that nucleated cell counts were estimated from reference gene primer amplification. The table came from immunoSEQ multiplex PCR; TCRdb's copy has only in-frame clones and leaves some out. The D gene and trimming were derived from the DNA, and the V and J assignments and clone size from that table. The profile shows 50,000 to 85,000 clones, around four fifths of them singletons. Sample: peripheral blood. The sequence was collected from a human donor in a cohort sampled during active COVID-19. The chain is built from TRBV9 and TRBJ2-7, with 10 bases aligning to TRBD2. The chain's CDR3 is CASSVEGGLASEQYF. CDR3 DNA sequence: TGTGCCAGCAGCGTAGAAGGGGGACTAGCGAGCGAGCAGTACTTC.